Sequencing of this TCR beta chain was carried out in a study of vaccination and CD4 T cells after COVID-19. Study at large: All convalescent patients were nasal swab PCR positive for SARS-CoV-2; several had mild and one severe disease.

Study results and caveats: In convalescent patients, 304 of 307 vaccine-specific clones were mono-reactive for SARS-CoV-2 spike.

V gave up 5 bases and J gave up 7 bases; unmatched junction bases: 11. The CDR3 length is 14 residues. The germline V gene has CDR1 DFQATT and CDR2 SNEGSKA (reference sequence). Note on this clonotype: What it binds is unknown.

Cultured CD4+ T-cell DNA underwent Oncomine TCR Beta short-read sequencing. From the PCR reads, TCRdb called clonotypes with MiXCR, one entry per CDR3 protein. Counted here are around 3,900 distinct CDR3 sequences, more than 65% occurring once; the ten biggest clones make up around 30%. The treatment is: approximately 9-day PBMC culture with coronavirus spike peptide pools or control peptides (ViraFEST assay). Under the ViraFEST approach, antigen-specific T cells were expanded with peptide pools and TCRs subsequently sequenced. The chain has TRBV20-1 and TRBJ1-2; TRBD1 aligns across 9 bases. The sequencing sample was made of CD4+ T cells from blood, cultured in vitro. The clonotype comes from a human donor who had recovered from COVID-19. The CDR3 sequence is CSAFGGTGYFGYTF. Written as DNA, the CDR3 is TGCAGTGCTTTTGGGGGGACAGGGTACTTTGGCTACACCTTC.